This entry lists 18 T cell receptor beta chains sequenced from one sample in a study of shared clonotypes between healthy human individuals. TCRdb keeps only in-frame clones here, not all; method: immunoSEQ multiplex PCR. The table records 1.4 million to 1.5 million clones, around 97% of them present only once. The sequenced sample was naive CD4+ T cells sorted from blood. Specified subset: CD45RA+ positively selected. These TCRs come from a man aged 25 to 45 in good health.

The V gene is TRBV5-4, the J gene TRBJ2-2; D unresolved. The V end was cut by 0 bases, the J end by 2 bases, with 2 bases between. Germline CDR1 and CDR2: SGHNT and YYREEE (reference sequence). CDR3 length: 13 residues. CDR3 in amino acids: CASSLANTGELFF. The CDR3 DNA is TGTGCCAGCAGCTTGGCTAACACCGGGGAGCTGTTTTTT. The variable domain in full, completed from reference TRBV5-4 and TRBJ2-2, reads ETGVTQSPTHLIKTRGQQVTLRCSSQSGHNTVSWYQQALGQGPQFIFQYYREEENGRGNFPPRFSGLQFPNYSSELNVNALELDDSALYLCASSLANTGELFFGEGSRLTVL.

The DNA of the CDR3 is TGCGCCAGCAGCCAAGGAAACAGGGTCTACAATGAGCAGTTCTTC. This codes for CASSQGNRVYNEQFF. The chain uses TRBV4-3 and TRBJ2-1, with D maybe TRBD1 (6 bases). With 1 base removed from V and 3 bases from J, the gap between germline ends came to 10 bases. Per germline, CDR1 LGHNA and CDR2 YSLEER. The CDR3 length is 15 residues.

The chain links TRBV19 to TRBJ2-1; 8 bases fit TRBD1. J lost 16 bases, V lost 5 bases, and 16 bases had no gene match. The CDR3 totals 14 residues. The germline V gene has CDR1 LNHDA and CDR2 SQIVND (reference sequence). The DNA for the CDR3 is TGTGCCAGTAGTGTTACCGGGACAGGACCGCTTTCCTTCTTC. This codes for CASSVTGTGPLSFF. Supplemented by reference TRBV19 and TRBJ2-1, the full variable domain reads DGGITQSPKYLFRKEGQNVTLSCEQNLNHDAMYWYRQDPGQGLRLIYYSQIVNDFQKGDIAEGYSVSREKKESFPLTVTSAQKNPTAFYLCASSVTGTGPLSFFGPGTRLTVL.

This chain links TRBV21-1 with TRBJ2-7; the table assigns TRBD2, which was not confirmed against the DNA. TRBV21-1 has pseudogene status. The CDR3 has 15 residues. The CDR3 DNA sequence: TGTGCCAGCAGCAAACTAGCGGGAGGGTGGCACGAGCAGTACTTC. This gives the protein CASSKLAGGWHEQYF.

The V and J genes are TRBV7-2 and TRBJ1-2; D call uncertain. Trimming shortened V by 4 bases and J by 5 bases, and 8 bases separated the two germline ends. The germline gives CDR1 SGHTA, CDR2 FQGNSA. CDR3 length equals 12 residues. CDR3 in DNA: TGTGCCAGCAGCTCAAACGGGTATGGCTACACCTTC. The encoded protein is CASSSNGYGYTF.

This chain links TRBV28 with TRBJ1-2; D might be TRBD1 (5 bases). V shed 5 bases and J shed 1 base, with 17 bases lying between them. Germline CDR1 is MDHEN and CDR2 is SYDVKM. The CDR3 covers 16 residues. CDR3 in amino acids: CASSPNLGRSNYGYTF. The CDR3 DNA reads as TGTGCCAGCAGTCCAAACCTGGGACGGAGTAACTATGGCTACACCTTC.

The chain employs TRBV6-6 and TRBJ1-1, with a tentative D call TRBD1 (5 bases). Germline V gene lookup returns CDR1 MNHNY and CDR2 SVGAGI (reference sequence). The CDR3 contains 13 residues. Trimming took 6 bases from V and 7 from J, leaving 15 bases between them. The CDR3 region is CASRGGVLLEAFF. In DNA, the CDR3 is TGTGCCAGCAGAGGAGGGGTATTGCTTGAAGCTTTCTTT.

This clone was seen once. The CDR3 protein is CASSPIMGGTDTQYF. For the CDR3, the DNA is TGTGCCAGCAGCCCTATCATGGGAGGCACAGATACGCAGTATTTT. The chain is built from TRBV14 and TRBJ2-3, with a tentative D call TRBD2 (5 bases). This CDR3 has 15 residues. V lost 4 bases to trimming and J lost 1 base, with 12 bases between them. The germline V gene encodes CDR1 SGHDN and CDR2 FVKESK.

DNA of the CDR3: TGTGCCAGTAGTATAGTAGTGGGCGAGCAGTTCTTC. This sequence encodes CASSIVVGEQFF. The chain is built from TRBV19 and TRBJ2-1, with D hard to call. V was clipped by 1 base and J by 10 bases, with 8 bases between them. The CDR3 has 12 amino acids. Germline V gene lookup returns CDR1 LNHDA and CDR2 SQIVND (reference sequence).

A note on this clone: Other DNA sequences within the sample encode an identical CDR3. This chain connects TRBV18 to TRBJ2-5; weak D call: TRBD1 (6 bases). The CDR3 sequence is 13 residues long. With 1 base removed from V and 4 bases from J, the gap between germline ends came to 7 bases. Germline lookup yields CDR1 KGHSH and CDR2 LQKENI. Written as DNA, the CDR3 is TGTGCCAGCTCACCACGAGGGGGAGAGACCCAGTACTTC. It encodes CASSPRGGETQYF.

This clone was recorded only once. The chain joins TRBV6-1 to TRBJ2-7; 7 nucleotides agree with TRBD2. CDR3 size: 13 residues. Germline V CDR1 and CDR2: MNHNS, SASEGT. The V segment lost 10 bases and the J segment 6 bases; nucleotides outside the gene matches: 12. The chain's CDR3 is CATTPSGITEQYF. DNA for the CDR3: TGTGCCACCACCCCGAGCGGGATTACCGAGCAGTACTTC.

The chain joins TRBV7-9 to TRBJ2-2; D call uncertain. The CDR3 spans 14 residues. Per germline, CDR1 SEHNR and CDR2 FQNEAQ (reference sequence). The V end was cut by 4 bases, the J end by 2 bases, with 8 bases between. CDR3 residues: CASSSRTNTGELFF. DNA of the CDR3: TGTGCCAGCAGCTCGAGGACCAACACCGGGGAGCTGTTTTTT.

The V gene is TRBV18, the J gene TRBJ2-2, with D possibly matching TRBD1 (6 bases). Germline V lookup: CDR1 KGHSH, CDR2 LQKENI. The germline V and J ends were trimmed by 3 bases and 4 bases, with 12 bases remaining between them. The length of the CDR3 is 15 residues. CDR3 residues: CASSPQGQSTGELFF. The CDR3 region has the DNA TGTGCCAGCTCACCCCAAGGACAGTCCACCGGGGAGCTGTTTTTT.

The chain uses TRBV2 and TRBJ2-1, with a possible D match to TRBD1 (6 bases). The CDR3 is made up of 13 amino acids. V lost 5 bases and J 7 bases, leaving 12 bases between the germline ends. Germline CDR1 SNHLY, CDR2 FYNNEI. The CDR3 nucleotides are TGTGCCAGCAGTACACAGGGTACGAATGAGCAGTTCTTC. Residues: CASSTQGTNEQFF.

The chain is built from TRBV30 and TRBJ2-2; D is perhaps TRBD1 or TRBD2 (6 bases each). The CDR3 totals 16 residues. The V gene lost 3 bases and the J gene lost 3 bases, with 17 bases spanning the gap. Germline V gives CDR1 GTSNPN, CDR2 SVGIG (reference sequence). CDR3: CAWRGGRSGYTGELFF. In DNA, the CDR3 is TGTGCCTGGAGAGGGGGGAGGAGCGGATACACCGGGGAGCTGTTTTTT.

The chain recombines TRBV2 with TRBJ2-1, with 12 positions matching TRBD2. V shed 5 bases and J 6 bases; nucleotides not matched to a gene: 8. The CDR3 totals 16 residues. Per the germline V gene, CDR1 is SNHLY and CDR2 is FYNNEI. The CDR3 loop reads CASSPSSGRGGNEQFF. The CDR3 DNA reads TGTGCCAGCAGTCCCTCTAGCGGGAGGGGAGGCAATGAGCAGTTCTTC.

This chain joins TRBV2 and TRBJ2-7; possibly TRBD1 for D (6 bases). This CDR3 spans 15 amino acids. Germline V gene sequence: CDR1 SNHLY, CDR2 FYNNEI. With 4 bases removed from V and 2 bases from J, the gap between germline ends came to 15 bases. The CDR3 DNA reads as TGTGCCAGCAGTGTATCCTGGCAGGGGACCTACGAGCAGTACTTC. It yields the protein CASSVSWQGTYEQYF.

CDR3 loop: CASSLGGTRGQETQYF. The CDR3 DNA reads TGTGCCAGCAGCTTAGGAGGGACTAGGGGACAAGAGACCCAGTACTTC. The J gene is TRBJ2-5, the V gene TRBV7-6; TRBD2 aligns across 8 bases. The V segment lost 1 base and the J segment 2 bases; nucleotides outside the gene matches: 6. The CDR3 totals 16 residues. The germline V gene has CDR1 SGHVS and CDR2 FNYEAQ.